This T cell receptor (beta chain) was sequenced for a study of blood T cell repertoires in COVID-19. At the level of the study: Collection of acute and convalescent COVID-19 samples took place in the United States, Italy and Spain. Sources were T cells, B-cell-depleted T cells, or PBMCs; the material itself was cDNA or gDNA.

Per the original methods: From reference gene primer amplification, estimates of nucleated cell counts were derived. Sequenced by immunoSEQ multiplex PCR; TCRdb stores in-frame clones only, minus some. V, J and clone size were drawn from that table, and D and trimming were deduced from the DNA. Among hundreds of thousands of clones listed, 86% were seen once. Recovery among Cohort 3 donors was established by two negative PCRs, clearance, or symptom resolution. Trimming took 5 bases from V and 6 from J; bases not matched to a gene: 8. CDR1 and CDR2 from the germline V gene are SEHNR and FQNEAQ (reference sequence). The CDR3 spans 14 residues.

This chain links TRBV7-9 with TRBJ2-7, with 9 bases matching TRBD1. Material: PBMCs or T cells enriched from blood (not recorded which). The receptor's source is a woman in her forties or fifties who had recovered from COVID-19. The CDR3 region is CASSVPGQGVEQYF. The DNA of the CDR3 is TGTGCCAGCAGCGTACCGGGACAGGGAGTCGAGCAGTACTTC. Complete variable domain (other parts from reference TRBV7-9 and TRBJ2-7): DTGVSQNPRHKITKRGQNVTFRCDPISEHNRLYWYRQTLGQGPEFLTYFQNEAQLEKSRLLSDRFSAERPKGSFSTLEIQRTEQGDSAMYLCASSVPGQGVEQYFGPGTRLTVT.